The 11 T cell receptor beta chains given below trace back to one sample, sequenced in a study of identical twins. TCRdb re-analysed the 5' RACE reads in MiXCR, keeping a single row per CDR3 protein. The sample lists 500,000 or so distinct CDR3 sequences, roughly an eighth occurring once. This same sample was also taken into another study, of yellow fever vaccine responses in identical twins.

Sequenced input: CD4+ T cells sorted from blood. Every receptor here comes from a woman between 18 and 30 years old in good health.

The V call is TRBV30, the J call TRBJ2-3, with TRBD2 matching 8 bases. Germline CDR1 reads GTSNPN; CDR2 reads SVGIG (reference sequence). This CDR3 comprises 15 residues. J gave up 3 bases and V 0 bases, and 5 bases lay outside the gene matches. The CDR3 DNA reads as TGTGCCTGGAGTGTCAGCGGGAGAAGGACAGATACGCAGTATTTT. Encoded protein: CAWSVSGRRTDTQYF.

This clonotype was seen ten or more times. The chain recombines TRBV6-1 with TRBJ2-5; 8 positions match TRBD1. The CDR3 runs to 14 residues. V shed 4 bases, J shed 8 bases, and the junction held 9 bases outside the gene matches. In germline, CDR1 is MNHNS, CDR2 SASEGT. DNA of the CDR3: TGTGCCAGCAGTGCGGGGACAGGTCGGCACACCCAGTACTTC. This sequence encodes CASSAGTGRHTQYF.

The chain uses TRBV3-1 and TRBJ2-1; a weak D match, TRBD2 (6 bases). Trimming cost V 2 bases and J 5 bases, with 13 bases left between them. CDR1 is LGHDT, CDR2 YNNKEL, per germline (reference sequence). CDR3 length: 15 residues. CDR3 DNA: TGTGCCAGCAGCCAAAGACTAGTTGGGGACAATGAGCAGTTCTTC. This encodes CASSQRLVGDNEQFF.

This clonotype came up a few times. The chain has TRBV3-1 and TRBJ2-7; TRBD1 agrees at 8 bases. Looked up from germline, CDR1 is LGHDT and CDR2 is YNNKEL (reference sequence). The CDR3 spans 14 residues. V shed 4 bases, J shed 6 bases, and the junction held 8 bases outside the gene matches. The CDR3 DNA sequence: TGTGCCAGCAGCCCCGGACAGGGAACCGCCGAGCAGTACTTC. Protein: CASSPGQGTAEQYF.

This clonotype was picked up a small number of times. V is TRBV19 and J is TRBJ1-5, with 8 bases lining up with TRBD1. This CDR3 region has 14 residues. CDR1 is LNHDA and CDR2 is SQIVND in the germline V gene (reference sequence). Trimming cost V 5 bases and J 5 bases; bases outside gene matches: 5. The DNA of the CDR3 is TGTGCCAGTAGTGTGACAGGGGCTGATCAGCCCCAGCATTTT. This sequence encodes CASSVTGADQPQHF.

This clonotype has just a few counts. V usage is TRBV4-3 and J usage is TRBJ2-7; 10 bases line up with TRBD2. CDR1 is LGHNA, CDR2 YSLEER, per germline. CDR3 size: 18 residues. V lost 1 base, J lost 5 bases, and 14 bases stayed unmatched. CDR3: CASSQVGLLAGVDHEQYF. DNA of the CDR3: TGCGCCAGCAGCCAAGTTGGACTCCTAGCGGGAGTCGACCACGAGCAGTACTTC.

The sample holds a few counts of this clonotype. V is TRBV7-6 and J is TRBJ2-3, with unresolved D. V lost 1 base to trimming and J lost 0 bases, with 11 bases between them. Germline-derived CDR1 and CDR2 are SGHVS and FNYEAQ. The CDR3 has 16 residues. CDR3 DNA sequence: TGTGCCAGCAGCTTAGAGTCGGATGGGAGCACAGATACGCAGTATTTT. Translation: CASSLESDGSTDTQYF.

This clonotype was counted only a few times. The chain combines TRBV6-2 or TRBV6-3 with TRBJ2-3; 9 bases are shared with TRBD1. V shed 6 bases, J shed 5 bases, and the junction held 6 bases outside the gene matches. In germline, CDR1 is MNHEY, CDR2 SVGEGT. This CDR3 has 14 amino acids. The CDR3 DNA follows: TGTGCCAGCAGACAACAGGGGGCAAAAGATACGCAGTATTTT. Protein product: CASRQQGAKDTQYF.

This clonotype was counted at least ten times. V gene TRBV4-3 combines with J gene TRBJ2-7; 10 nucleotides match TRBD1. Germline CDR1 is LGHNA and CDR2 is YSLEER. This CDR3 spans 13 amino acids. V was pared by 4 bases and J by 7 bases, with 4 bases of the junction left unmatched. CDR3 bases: TGCGCCAGCAGCCGACAGGGGGCGGGGGAGCAGTACTTC. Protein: CASSRQGAGEQYF.

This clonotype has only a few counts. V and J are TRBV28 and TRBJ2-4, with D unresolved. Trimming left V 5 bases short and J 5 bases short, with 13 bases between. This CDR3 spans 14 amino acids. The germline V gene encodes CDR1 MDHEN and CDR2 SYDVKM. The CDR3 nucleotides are TGTGCCAGCAGTGTTCTGGGCATGGAAAACATTCAGTACTTC. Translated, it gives CASSVLGMENIQYF.

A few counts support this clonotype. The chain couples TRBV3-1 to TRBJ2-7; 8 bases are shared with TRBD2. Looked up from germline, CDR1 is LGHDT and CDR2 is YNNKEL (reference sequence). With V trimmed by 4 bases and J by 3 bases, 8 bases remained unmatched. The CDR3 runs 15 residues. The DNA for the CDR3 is TGTGCCAGCAGCCCAACATCGGGAGGGGGCTACGAGCAGTACTTC. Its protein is CASSPTSGGGYEQYF.